This TCR beta chain stems from a study of blood T cell repertoires in COVID-19. Overall study context: Both acute and convalescent COVID-19 samples were obtained from the United States, Italy and Spain.

CDR1 and CDR2 from the germline V gene are MNHEY and SVGAGI. The germline V and J ends were trimmed by 2 bases and 7 bases, with 9 bases remaining between them. This CDR3 is 12 amino acids long. The protocol was immunoSEQ multiplex PCR, while the TCRdb copy is restricted to in-frame clones and leaves out a portion. The profile shows about 210,000 clones, more than 65% of them singletons. This clonotype was sampled from a man aged 40-55 years who had recovered from COVID-19. The chain recombines TRBV6-5 with TRBJ2-7; TRBD2 is a possible D gene (5 bases). Sequenced input: peripheral blood. The CDR3 loop reads CASSYVGGEQYF. DNA for the CDR3: TGTGCCAGCAGTTACGTGGGCGGGGAGCAGTACTTC.